The 5 T cell receptor beta chains given below trace back to one sample, sequenced in a study of T cell repertoires in MIS-A myocarditis. The data were produced by immunoSEQ multiplex PCR, yet TCRdb's version contains in-frame clones alone and is incomplete. This sample has roughly 14,000 clones, with around 74% found just once. Sequencing was carried out using left ventricle heart tissue obtained at autopsy. These TCRs come from a man between 18 and 35 years old with fulminant myocarditis from multisystem inflammatory syndrome in adults (MIS-A) after COVID-19.

The J gene is TRBJ2-7, the V gene TRBV30; no reliable D call. Trimming removed 3 bases from V and 5 bases from J, with 8 bases in between. CDR1 and CDR2 (germline): GTSNPN, SVGIG (reference sequence). The CDR3 runs to 11 residues. CDR3 nucleotides: TGTGCCTGGAGGATTTTTGACGAGCAGTACTTC. Its translation is CAWRIFDEQYF.

The chain is built from TRBV28 and TRBJ2-1, with a tentative D call TRBD2 (6 bases). Trimming removed 2 bases from V and 6 bases from J, with 11 bases in between. The CDR3 is made up of 14 amino acids. From germline, CDR1 is MDHEN and CDR2 SYDVKM. Here the CDR3 reads CASSLQGGGNEQFF. The CDR3 nucleotides are TGTGCCAGCAGTTTACAGGGAGGAGGCAATGAGCAGTTCTTC.

The CDR3: CATSDFGTGKGFF. CDR3 sequence (DNA): TGTGCCACCAGTGATTTTGGGACAGGCAAGGGGTTCTTC. The J gene is TRBJ2-1, the V gene TRBV24-1; 8 bases fit TRBD1. The CDR3 runs 13 residues. With 1 base clipped from V and 15 bases from J, the junction kept 7 bases outside the gene matches. The germline V gene has CDR1 KGHDR and CDR2 SFDVKD.

V is TRBV3-1 (or the pseudogene TRBV3-2) and J is TRBJ2-1; D is possibly TRBD1 or TRBD2 (6 bases each). The CDR3 has 17 residues. Germline CDR1 and CDR2: LGHDT and YNNKEL (reference sequence). The germline V and J ends were trimmed by 4 bases and 4 bases, with 20 bases remaining between them. The CDR3 region has the DNA TGTGCCAGCAGCCCGAATGTGGGGGGCGGGAATTACAATGAGCAGTTCTTC. The encoded protein is CASSPNVGGGNYNEQFF.

The genes are TRBV4-2 and TRBJ1-6; D is possibly TRBD1 (5 bases). CDR3 size: 14 residues. Trimming took 2 bases from V and 15 from J, leaving 17 bases between them. The germline CDR1 and CDR2 sequences are LGHNA and YNFKEQ. The CDR3 here is CASSQLPTGADLHF. CDR3 DNA: TGTGCCAGCAGCCAACTGCCGACCGGGGCCGACCTCCACTTT.